These 22 T cell receptor beta chains were all obtained from the same sample, sequenced in a study of T-cell memory formation after mild COVID-19. MiXCR, run by TCRdb on the 5' RACE reads, gives a single entry per CDR3 protein. The table has fewer than 110,000 distinct CDR3 sequences, 13% to 15% seen once. What was sequenced was PBMCs or a T cell subset sorted from them (not recorded which). The receptors shown here come from a man between 18 and 35 years old who had mild COVID-19 (a few samples of this study predate the infection). Cell type and time point are not known.

This clonotype was recorded many times. The gene calls are TRBV10-3 and TRBJ2-4; 13 bases line up with TRBD2. With 7 bases clipped from V and 0 bases from J, the junction kept 6 bases outside the gene matches. This CDR3 has 17 amino acids. The germline V gene encodes CDR1 ENHRY and CDR2 SYGVKD. CDR3 sequence reads: CAITPGLAGLAKNIQYF. Written as DNA, the CDR3 is TGTGCCATCACCCCGGGACTAGCGGGGTTAGCCAAAAACATTCAGTACTTC.

This clonotype turned up a few times. This rearrangement joins TRBV6-2 or TRBV6-3 to TRBJ2-1, with 10 bases matching TRBD2. The junction had 5 bases not matched to a gene; V was cut back by 6 bases and J by 3 bases. Germline CDR1 reads MNHEY; CDR2 reads SVGEGT. The CDR3 loop spans 15 amino acids. CDR3 nucleotides: TGTGCCAGCAGCACTAGCGGGATTTTCTACAATGAGCAGTTCTTC. Translation gives CASSTSGIFYNEQFF.

This sequence joins TRBV5-6 and TRBJ1-1; 8 bases agree with TRBD1. The CDR3 contains 12 residues. V trimming: 2 bases; J trimming: 7 bases; junction bases outside the gene matches: 1. CDR1 is SGHDT, CDR2 YYEEEE, per germline. CDR3 DNA: TGTGCCAGCAGCTTCGACAGGGGTGAAGCTTTCTTT. Residues: CASSFDRGEAFF.

This chain links TRBV7-3 with TRBJ2-3; possible D gene TRBD2, 6 bases. V was shortened by 3 bases and J by 2 bases, with 15 bases between the two germline ends. In germline, CDR1 is SGHTA, CDR2 FQGTGA. The CDR3 is made up of 16 amino acids. The CDR3 loop is CASSLTVAGPTDTQYF. The CDR3 DNA sequence: TGTGCCAGCAGCTTGACGGTGGCGGGACCCACAGATACGCAGTATTTT.

The CDR3 protein is CASSLRQGADQPQHF. CDR3 sequence (DNA): TGCGCCAGCAGCCTCAGGCAGGGGGCCGATCAGCCCCAGCATTTT. The rearrangement links TRBV4-1 to TRBJ1-5; 8 bases agree with TRBD1. Germline CDR1 and CDR2: MGHRA and YSYEKL. J gave up 5 bases and V 4 bases, and 7 bases lay outside the gene matches. This CDR3 is built from 15 residues.

The J gene is TRBJ1-2, the V gene TRBV5-1; D not resolved. The germline V and J ends were trimmed by 0 bases and 3 bases, with 9 bases remaining between them. Germline CDR1 reads SGHRS; CDR2 reads YFSETQ. The CDR3 consists of 14 residues. In nucleotides, the CDR3 is TGCGCCAGCAGCTTGGATCCAGGAGACTATGGCTACACCTTC. It is translated as CASSLDPGDYGYTF.

This clonotype occurred a few times. This CDR3 is CASSLRGRKYTEAFF. The CDR3 region has the DNA TGTGCCAGCAGTTTGAGGGGGAGAAAGTACACTGAAGCTTTCTTT. The chain recombines TRBV28 with TRBJ1-1, with D tentatively TRBD1 (6 bases). The CDR3 totals 15 residues. V lost 3 bases and J lost 3, with 14 bases in between. Per the germline V gene, CDR1 is MDHEN and CDR2 is SYDVKM.

The chain couples TRBV2 to TRBJ2-1; D may be TRBD1 or TRBD2 (6 bases each). CDR1 and CDR2 (germline): SNHLY, FYNNEI. Deletions cut 7 bases from V and 3 bases from J, with 22 bases between. This CDR3 is 17 amino acids long. CDR3 coding DNA: TGTGCCAGCAACCATCCGTTCAGAGGGGGGAGCTACAATGAGCAGTTCTTC. Translated, it gives CASNHPFRGGSYNEQFF.

This clonotype was seen a handful of times. A read error may be the cause here, since a much bigger clone is one base away. This sequence joins TRBV9 and TRBJ2-1, with 11 bases fitting TRBD2. After removal of 5 bases from V and 4 bases from J, the junction contained 5 bases not matched to a gene. This CDR3 is 15 amino acids long. Germline CDR1 reads SGDLS; CDR2 reads YYNGEE. The CDR3 sequence: CASSSTSGEYNEQFF. The CDR3 DNA reads as TGTGCCAGCAGTTCGACTAGCGGGGAGTACAATGAGCAGTTCTTC. Looking up the rest from reference TRBV9 and TRBJ2-1 gives the full variable domain: DSGVTQTPKHLITATGQRVTLRCSPRSGDLSVYWYQQSLDQGLQFLIQYYNGEERAKGNILERFSAQQFPDLHSELNLSSLELGDSALYFCASSSTSGEYNEQFFGPGTRLTVL.

The table lists this clonotype with many counts. The J gene is TRBJ2-7, the V gene TRBV6-2 or TRBV6-3; tentatively, D is TRBD2 (5 bases). This CDR3 has 12 residues. Germline CDR1 and CDR2: MNHEY and SVGEGT. The V end was cut by 4 bases, the J end by 6 bases, with 10 bases between. For the CDR3, the DNA is TGTGCCAGCAGTTCCCGGACTTTCGAGCAGTACGTC. It specifies CASSSRTFEQYV.

This clonotype was detected only a few times. The J gene is TRBJ1-1, the V gene TRBV6-5, with TRBD1 matching over 8 bases. The junction had 2 bases not matched to a gene; V was cut back by 0 bases and J by 8 bases. Germline V gives CDR1 MNHEY, CDR2 SVGAGI. The CDR3 runs to 13 residues. CDR3 sequence reads: CASSYSTGVEAFF. CDR3 DNA: TGTGCCAGCAGTTACTCGACAGGGGTAGAAGCTTTCTTT.

The V and J genes are TRBV7-6 and TRBJ2-3, with 8 bases matching TRBD2. J lost 0 bases, V lost 5 bases, and 19 bases had no gene match. Germline CDR1 reads SGHVS; CDR2 reads FNYEAQ. This CDR3 comprises 20 residues. CDR3 nucleotide sequence: TGTGCCAGCAGCAGGCGTCCGGGTGGCGGGGGGCTGACTAGCACAGATACGCAGTATTTT. Protein product: CASSRRPGGGGLTSTDTQYF.

V gene TRBV12-3 or TRBV12-4 combines with J gene TRBJ2-7, with D maybe TRBD2 (5 bases). V lost 5 bases to trimming and J lost 7 bases, with 12 bases between them. The length of the CDR3 is 12 residues. This CDR3 is CASSLLADEQYF. CDR3 bases: TGTGCCAGCAGTCTCCTAGCTGATGAGCAGTACTTC.

In this sample, this clonotype turned up a few times. The chain joins TRBV30 to TRBJ1-5, with 8 bases lining up with TRBD1. This CDR3 comprises 15 residues. The germline V gene has CDR1 GTSNPN and CDR2 SVGIG (reference sequence). J lost 2 bases, V lost 7 bases, and 10 bases had no gene match. The CDR3 loop is CAYSQTGEGNQPQHF. The CDR3 DNA is TGTGCCTATTCCCAGACAGGGGAGGGCAATCAGCCCCAGCATTTT.

This clonotype was found many times. The rearrangement uses TRBV6-5 and TRBJ2-3; 8 bases agree with TRBD2. V dropped 5 bases and J dropped 2; count of bases not matched to a gene: 12. Germline V CDR1 and CDR2: MNHEY, SVGAGI. This CDR3 contains 17 residues. The CDR3 region has the DNA TGTGCCAGCAGTACCCGGGGGGGCCACGGGGACACAGATACGCAGTATTTT. Translating it yields CASSTRGGHGDTDTQYF.

This clonotype was detected a few times. The rearrangement links TRBV23-1 to TRBJ2-7, with 11 nucleotides matching TRBD1. TRBV23-1 is reported as an ORF; its role is uncertain. The CDR3 length is 15 residues. The junction had 7 bases not matched to a gene; V was cut back by 5 bases and J by 4 bases. Here the CDR3 reads CASSGPGQGVYEQYV. The DNA of the CDR3 is TGCGCCAGCAGTGGACCGGGACAGGGGGTATACGAGCAGTACGTC.

At least ten counts were recorded for this clonotype. V is TRBV4-1 and J is TRBJ1-4; 9 bases match TRBD1. The CDR3 consists of 15 residues. Losses at the gene ends were 3 bases for V and 7 bases for J; bases not matched to a gene: 6. In germline, CDR1 is MGHRA, CDR2 YSYEKL. The CDR3 DNA reads TGCGCCAGCAGCCAGGGCCCGGGACAGGGTGAAAAACTGTTTTTT. It translates to CASSQGPGQGEKLFF.

A few counts support this clonotype. This rearrangement joins TRBV12-3 or TRBV12-4 to TRBJ1-1, with a possible D match to TRBD1 (5 bases). This CDR3 has 9 residues. CDR3 DNA: TGTACAGGACGGGGGGAAGCTTTCTTT. It specifies CTGRGEAFF.

The CDR3 DNA sequence: TGCGCCAGCAGCCCAAGGCTTTATAGCGGGGGGGACAATGAGCAGTTCTTC. It specifies CASSPRLYSGGDNEQFF. The chain is built from TRBV4-3 and TRBJ2-1, with 11 positions matching TRBD2. CDR1 is LGHNA, CDR2 YSLEER, per germline. Unmatched junction bases numbered 10, after V lost 4 bases and J lost 5 bases. The CDR3 spans 17 residues.

This clonotype was seen a handful of times. This chain's CDR3 is CASSYSRVGGYTF. CDR3 coding DNA: TGTGCCAGCAGTTACTCGAGGGTGGGTGGCTACACCTTC. This rearrangement joins TRBV6-5 to TRBJ1-2; D remains ambiguous. The V end lost 0 bases, the J end lost 7 bases, and 9 bases lay between the germline ends. Germline assignment: CDR1 MNHEY and CDR2 SVGAGI. The CDR3 is 13 residues long.

This clonotype was detected a few times. J is TRBJ1-3 and V is TRBV5-1; D gene unclear. The V end was cut by 0 bases, the J end by 4 bases, with 14 bases between. From germline, CDR1 is SGHRS and CDR2 YFSETQ. CDR3 size: 16 residues. CDR3 amino acids: CASSLDEYGSGNTIYF. CDR3 nucleotides: TGCGCCAGCAGCTTGGACGAGTATGGTAGCGGAAACACCATATATTTT.

This clonotype was picked up a small number of times. The CDR3 nucleotides read TGCGCCAGCAGCCAAGATTCGGGGGCTAGGTCCCTCCACTTT. Translating it yields CASSQDSGARSLHF. The gene calls are TRBV4-3 and TRBJ1-6; TRBD1 is a possible D gene (6 bases). The CDR3 is 14 amino acids. V was clipped by 0 bases and J by 14 bases, with 14 bases between them. Germline CDR1 and CDR2: LGHNA and YSLEER.